Listed below are T cell receptor beta chains from one sample, sequenced in a study of T cell changes during pregnancy in multiple sclerosis. The data were produced by immunoSEQ multiplex PCR, yet TCRdb's version contains in-frame clones alone and is incomplete. The sample has 20,000 to 25,000 clones, around 90% seen once. The sequencing used CD4+ T cells from peripheral blood mononuclear cells, collected in the third trimester of pregnancy. These receptors came from a female donor with multiple sclerosis, enrolled in a pregnancy study. Both conserved end residues are part of each CDR3. A D gene is named only where the DNA matches it firmly. For some rows the clone size is stated as once, few or many, or as a class when expanded; others skip it.

>TRBJ2-3|-|-|TRBV27
CASSLTGGTDTQYF
TGTGCCAGCAGTCTAACAGGAGGGACAGATACGCAGTATTTT
>TRBJ2-1|TRBD2|-|TRBV5-1
CASSPLAGAGGEQFF
TGCGCCAGCAGCCCGTTAGCGGGGGCGGGGGGTGAGCAGTTCTTC
>TRBJ2-7|-|-|TRBV5-1
CASSLGDQQYF
TGCGCCAGCAGCTTAGGAGACCAACAGTACTTC
>TRBJ2-7|-|-|TRBV7-2
CASSLTRDNLYEQYF
TGTGCCAGCAGCTTGACACGGGACAACCTCTACGAGCAGTACTTC
>TRBJ1-1|-|-|TRBV6-6
CASRPPGDAGTEAFF
TGTGCCAGCAGACCTCCAGGGGACGCCGGCACTGAAGCTTTCTTT
>TRBJ1-1|-|-|TRBV19
CASSMLLASNTNTEAFF
TGTGCCAGTAGTATGCTACTAGCCTCCAACACGAACACTGAAGCTTTCTTT
>TRBJ2-7|TRBD1|-|TRBV18
CASSLGTGLYEQYF
TGTGCCAGCTCACTGGGGACAGGGCTCTACGAGCAGTACTTC
>TRBJ1-1|-|-|TRBV9
CASSAGTSRLPPEAFF
TGTGCCAGCAGTGCCGGGACTTCCCGTCTCCCTCCTGAAGCTTTCTTT
>TRBJ2-1|TRBD2|-|TRBV7-7
CASGLAGNNEQFF
TGTGCTAGCGGACTAGCGGGAAACAATGAGCAGTTCTTC
>TRBJ1-2|-|-|TRBV5-1
CASSGGVGYGYTF
TGCGCCAGCAGCGGCGGAGTTGGCTATGGCTACACCTTC
>TRBJ2-6|-|-|TRBV7-2
CASSPLGSGANVLTF
TGTGCCAGCAGCCCGCTCGGCTCTGGGGCCAACGTCCTGACTTTC
>TRBJ2-7|TRBD1|-|TRBV28
CASSGGQGAYEQYF
TGTGCCAGCAGCGGGGGACAGGGGGCTTACGAGCAGTACTTC
>TRBJ1-2|-|-|TRBV5-6
CASSSLAAFTNYGYTF
TGTGCCAGCAGCTCACTAGCCGCTTTTACCAACTATGGCTACACCTTC
>TRBJ2-5|TRBD2|once|TRBV5-8
CASSPGLAGGKQETQYF
TGTGCCAGCAGTCCTGGACTAGCGGGGGGGAAGCAAGAGACCCAGTACTTC
>TRBJ1-4|-|-|TRBV7-3
CASSLGAAQGEKLFF
TGTGCCAGCAGCTTAGGGGCAGCTCAGGGAGAAAAACTGTTTTTT
>TRBJ1-1|TRBD1|-|TRBV25-1
CASTRGDREAFF
TGTGCCAGCACACGAGGGGACAGGGAGGCTTTCTTT
>TRBJ2-5|TRBD1|-|TRBV27
CASGRTGEETQYF
TGTGCCAGCGGCCGGACAGGGGAGGAGACCCAGTACTTC
>TRBJ2-2|TRBD2|once|TRBV7-2
CASRRGAGGGTGELFF
TGTGCCAGCAGGAGGGGAGCGGGGGGGGGCACCGGGGAGCTGTTTTTT
>TRBJ2-7|-|-|TRBV5-4
CASSPDYARGEQYF
TGTGCCAGCAGCCCGGACTACGCCCGGGGGGAGCAGTACTTC
>TRBJ2-5|TRBD2|-|TRBV7-9
CASSLTSGGQETQYF
TGTGCCAGCAGCTTGACTAGCGGGGGACAAGAGACCCAGTACTTC